The subject of this entry is one T cell receptor (beta chain). Its target is not known. The sample originates from a study of lymphopenia after photon versus proton radiotherapy. Findings of the study overall: A bigger post-nadir fall in TCR diversity correlated inversely with survival time in deceased patients. Only patients who died were analyzed for survival; proton advantage is unproven. Under photons, naive T cells and diversity fell while effector/memory populations rose.

This CDR3 comprises 15 residues. Trimming took off 1 base at V and 1 base at J, with 8 bases between the two ends. The V gene's germline CDR1 is LNHNV and CDR2 YYDKDF (reference sequence). Produced via immunoSEQ multiplex PCR; TCRdb's table is partial and in-frame only. The sample carries around 30,000 clones, roughly 89% recorded once. Sequences were derived from peripheral blood, sampled from a patient treated with proton-based radiotherapy. The TCR originated in a woman aged 65 to 85 with pancreatic cancer. Some clones in this sample may be carry-over from other donors' samples. The chain has TRBV15 and TRBJ1-5, with D possibly being TRBD1 (6 bases). The CDR3 nucleotides are TGTGCCACCAGCAGAGCGGGGACAAGCAATCAGCCCCAGCATTTT. Protein sequence: CATSRAGTSNQPQHF.